One sample yielded the 29 T cell receptor beta chains listed below, sequenced in a study of T cell clusters in autoimmune cytopenias. Multiplex touch-down PCR amplified TRB using TRB-A and TRB-B pools in one tube. TCRdb re-called the multiplex PCR reads and catalogs CDR3 proteins one per entry, DNA excluded. This repertoire includes under 7,000 distinct CDR3 sequences. TRB was amplified from roughly 250 ng of peripheral blood genomic DNA per sample. These data were also reused for a study on T cell repertoires in aging, cancer and after chemotherapy.

Sample: peripheral blood. The receptors originated from a human donor in good health.

This clonotype is medium-sized by frequency. The chain uses TRBV5-5 and TRBJ1-6; TCRdb indicates TRBD1, and absent DNA this call remains unverified. The V gene's germline CDR1 is SGHKS and CDR2 YYEKEE (reference sequence). The CDR3 is 14 amino acids. The CDR3 sequence: CASSRDSTFDPLHF.

This clonotype counts as medium-sized (0.01 to 0.1%) by frequency. This chain connects TRBV10-3 to TRBJ2-3; TCRdb names TRBD1, which stays unverified in the absence of DNA. Germline CDR1 and CDR2: ENHRY and SYGVKD. The CDR3 sequence is 13 residues long. This chain's CDR3 is CAISGTGTDTQYF.

This clonotype ranks as medium-sized in terms of frequency. This chain uses TRBV15 with TRBJ2-2; the TCRdb D gene call, TRBD2, has no DNA to confirm it. This CDR3 is 16 amino acids long. CDR1 is LNHNV, CDR2 YYDKDF, per germline (reference sequence). CDR3: CATSRGSGRTTGELFF.

This clonotype ranks as medium-sized in terms of frequency. This chain uses TRBV5-4 with TRBJ1-2; the TRBD1 assignment by TCRdb is unverifiable without DNA. The CDR3 is 15 amino acids. CDR1 SGHNT and CDR2 YYREEE come from the germline V gene (reference sequence). CDR3 sequence: CASNANDRGNYGYTF.

This clonotype is called medium-sized based on its frequency. The chain joins TRBV19 to TRBJ2-3; TCRdb's assignment of TRBD1 cannot be checked, as there is no DNA. CDR3 length equals 14 residues. Germline CDR1 and CDR2: LNHDA and SQIVND (reference sequence). CDR3 region: CASSIAGSTDTQYF. The full variable domain, in which reference TRBV19 and TRBJ2-3 provide the parts outside the CDR3, is DGGITQSPKYLFRKEGQNVTLSCEQNLNHDAMYWYRQDPGQGLRLIYYSQIVNDFQKGDIAEGYSVSREKKESFPLTVTSAQKNPTAFYLCASSIAGSTDTQYFGPGTRLTVL.

The chain recombines TRBV10-3 with TRBJ1-1; TCRdb returns TRBD1, unconfirmable since there is no DNA. Germline-derived CDR1 and CDR2 are ENHRY and SYGVKD. CDR3 length equals 13 residues. This CDR3 reads CAISERTGGTTFF.

V is TRBV24-1 and J is TRBJ2-7. Germline CDR1 is KGHDR and CDR2 is SFDVKD. CDR3 length equals 15 residues. CDR3 protein: CATSDGVGSSYEQYF.

The chain joins TRBV12-3 or TRBV12-4 to TRBJ2-3; TCRdb's D call, TRBD2, is unchecked because there is no DNA. The CDR3 loop spans 15 amino acids. The CDR3 sequence is CASSPEAGAADTQYF.

The chain is built from TRBV12-3 or TRBV12-4 and TRBJ2-3. The CDR3 loop spans 14 amino acids. The CDR3 loop reads CASSSQLFTDTQYF.

This rearrangement joins TRBV6-5 to TRBJ1-1; lacking DNA, the TRBD1 call made by TCRdb goes unchecked. The CDR3 is 16 amino acids. Germline V gene data show CDR1 as MNHEY and CDR2 as SVGAGI. CDR3 sequence reads: CASSEVGGPVGTEAFF.

The J gene is TRBJ1-6, the V gene TRBV18; TCRdb's D gene call, TRBD1, goes unchecked for lack of DNA. The germline V gene has CDR1 KGHSH and CDR2 LQKENI. There are 17 residues in the CDR3. The CDR3 here is CASSPPTGQKYNSPLHF.

According to its frequency, this clonotype is medium-sized. This sequence joins TRBV5-4 and TRBJ2-5; TCRdb's assignment of TRBD2 cannot be checked, as there is no DNA. The CDR3 consists of 15 residues. CDR1 and CDR2 (germline): SGHNT, YYREEE (reference sequence). CDR3 sequence reads: CASSLARAQVETQYF.

The chain employs TRBV18 and TRBJ2-2; with no DNA, the TCRdb D assignment of TRBD1 cannot be verified. The CDR3 covers 17 residues. The germline CDR1 and CDR2 sequences are KGHSH and LQKENI. The CDR3 region is CASSPPGTGGSTGELFF.

The chain is built from TRBV29-1 and TRBJ2-3; there is no DNA to check the TCRdb D call of TRBD2. Germline V gene lookup returns CDR1 SQVTM and CDR2 ANQGSEA. This CDR3 region has 14 residues. The CDR3 sequence: CSVEGLAGADTQYF.

The chain couples TRBV12-3 or TRBV12-4 to TRBJ1-5; without DNA, the TCRdb call of TRBD1 cannot be checked. This CDR3 comprises 15 residues. CDR3: CASTGWGGSNQPQHF.

This sequence joins TRBV27 and TRBJ1-1; with no DNA, the TCRdb D assignment of TRBD1 cannot be verified. The CDR3 runs to 14 residues. Germline CDR1 reads MNHEY; CDR2 reads SMNVEV (reference sequence). CDR3 protein: CASSLGQRNTEAFF.

This chain connects TRBV7-2 to TRBJ2-1. Germline V gene sequence: CDR1 SGHTA, CDR2 FQGNSA. The CDR3 consists of 12 residues. The CDR3 sequence is CASSLGRSEQFF.

The chain links TRBV12-3 or TRBV12-4 to TRBJ2-5; TCRdb outputs TRBD1, but without DNA this stays unchecked. The CDR3 is 14 amino acids. The CDR3 region is CASSPGTGRETQYF.

This clonotype is called medium-sized based on its frequency. The chain has TRBV5-6 and TRBJ1-2; checking the TCRdb D call of TRBD1 is not possible without DNA. The germline V gene encodes CDR1 SGHDT and CDR2 YYEEEE. The CDR3 runs 15 residues. CDR3 protein: CASSFWNGRVDGYTF.

This clonotype is classed as medium-sized by frequency. This chain links TRBV15 with TRBJ1-2; as DNA is missing, the TRBD1 call by TCRdb cannot be tested. This CDR3 contains 13 residues. CDR1 is LNHNV, CDR2 YYDKDF, per germline (reference sequence). The CDR3 spells CATSLRDMNGYTF.

This clonotype shows up as medium-sized by frequency. CDR3 protein: CASSPNRGFETQYF. The chain couples TRBV18 to TRBJ2-5; TCRdb proposes TRBD1, but this gene call is untestable without DNA. Per germline, CDR1 KGHSH and CDR2 LQKENI. The CDR3 spans 14 residues.

This clonotype ranks as medium-sized in terms of frequency. This chain links TRBV19 with TRBJ1-5. Germline V gene sequence: CDR1 LNHDA, CDR2 SQIVND (reference sequence). This CDR3 spans 15 amino acids. The CDR3 here is CASSIEQYSNQPQHF.

The chain has TRBV5-1 and TRBJ2-3; as DNA is missing, the TRBD2 call by TCRdb cannot be tested. The CDR3 is 18 residues long. Germline V CDR1 and CDR2: SGHRS, YFSETQ. The CDR3 here is CASSLVRASGRSTDTQYF.

The chain couples TRBV4-3 to TRBJ1-6. The CDR3 sequence is 15 residues long. CDR1 is LGHNA, CDR2 YSLEER, per germline. The CDR3 spells CASSQDPLAGSPLHF.

This clonotype shows up as medium-sized by frequency. The chain uses TRBV11-3 and TRBJ2-5; as DNA is missing, the TRBD2 call by TCRdb cannot be tested. The germline V gene encodes CDR1 SGHNT and CDR2 YENEEA. There are 16 residues in the CDR3. This CDR3 reads CASSLILAGGKETQYF.

This clonotype is deemed medium-sized (0.01 to 0.1%) by its frequency. This chain links TRBV11-3 with TRBJ2-5; with no DNA, the TCRdb D assignment of TRBD1 cannot be verified. The V gene's germline CDR1 is SGHNT and CDR2 YENEEA. The CDR3 runs to 15 residues. CDR3 sequence reads: CASSGTQSGRETQYF.

The chain is built from TRBV6-6 and TRBJ1-1. The CDR3 sequence is 14 residues long. Germline assignment: CDR1 MNHNY and CDR2 SVGAGI (reference sequence). The CDR3 loop reads CASSSTKMNTEAFF.

The genes are TRBV7-9 and TRBJ2-1; TCRdb selects TRBD1, and the lack of DNA leaves this call unchecked. CDR3 length: 14 amino acids. Germline V gene sequence: CDR1 SEHNR, CDR2 FQNEAQ (reference sequence). This CDR3 reads CASRPVTGFDEQFF.

This CDR3 reads CASSRSSTGSGANVLTF. The chain combines TRBV5-1 with TRBJ2-6; as DNA is missing, the TRBD1 call by TCRdb cannot be tested. There are 17 residues in the CDR3. Germline CDR1 and CDR2: SGHRS and YFSETQ.